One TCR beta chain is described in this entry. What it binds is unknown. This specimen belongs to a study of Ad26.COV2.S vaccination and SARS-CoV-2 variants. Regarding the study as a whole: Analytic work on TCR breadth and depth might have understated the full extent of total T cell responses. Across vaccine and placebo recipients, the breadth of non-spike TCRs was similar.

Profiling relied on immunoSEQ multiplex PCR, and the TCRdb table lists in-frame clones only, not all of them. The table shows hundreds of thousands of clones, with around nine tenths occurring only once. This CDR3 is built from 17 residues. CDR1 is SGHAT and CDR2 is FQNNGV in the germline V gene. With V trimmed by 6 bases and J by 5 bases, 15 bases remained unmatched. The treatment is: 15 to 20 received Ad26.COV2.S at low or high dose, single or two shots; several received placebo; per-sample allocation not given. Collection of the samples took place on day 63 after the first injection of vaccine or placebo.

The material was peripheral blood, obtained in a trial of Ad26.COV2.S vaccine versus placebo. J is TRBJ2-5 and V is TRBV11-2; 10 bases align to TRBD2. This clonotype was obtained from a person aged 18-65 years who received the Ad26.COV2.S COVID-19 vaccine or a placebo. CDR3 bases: TGTGCCAGCAGAATCGGGCTAGCGGGGGACCTCCGTGAGACCCAGTACTTC. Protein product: CASRIGLAGDLRETQYF.